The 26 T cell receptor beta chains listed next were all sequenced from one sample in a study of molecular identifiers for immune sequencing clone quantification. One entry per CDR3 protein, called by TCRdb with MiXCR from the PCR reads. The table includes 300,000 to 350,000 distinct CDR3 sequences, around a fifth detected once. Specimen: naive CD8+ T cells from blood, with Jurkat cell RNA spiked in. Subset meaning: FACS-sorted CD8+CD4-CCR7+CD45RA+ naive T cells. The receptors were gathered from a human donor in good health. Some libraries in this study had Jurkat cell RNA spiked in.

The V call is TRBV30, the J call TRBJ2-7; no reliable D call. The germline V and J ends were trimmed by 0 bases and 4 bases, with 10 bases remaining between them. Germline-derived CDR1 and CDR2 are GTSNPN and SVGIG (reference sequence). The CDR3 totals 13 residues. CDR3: CAWSVNDGYEQYF. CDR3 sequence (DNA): TGTGCCTGGAGTGTTAATGATGGGTACGAGCAGTACTTC.

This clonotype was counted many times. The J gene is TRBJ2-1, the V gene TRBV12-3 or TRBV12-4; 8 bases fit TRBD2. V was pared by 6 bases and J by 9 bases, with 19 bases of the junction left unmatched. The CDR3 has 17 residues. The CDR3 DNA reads TGTGCCAGCAGCCCAGGGAGCGGGAGCCAATGGTCCAGTGAGCAGTTCTTC. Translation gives CASSPGSGSQWSSEQFF.

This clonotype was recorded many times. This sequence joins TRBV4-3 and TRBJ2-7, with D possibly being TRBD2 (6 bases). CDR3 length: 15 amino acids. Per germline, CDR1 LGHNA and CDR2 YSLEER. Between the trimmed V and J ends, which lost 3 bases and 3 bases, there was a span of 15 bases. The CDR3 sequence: CASSQALAGFYEQYF. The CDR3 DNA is TGCGCCAGCAGCCAGGCTTTGGCGGGGTTCTACGAGCAGTACTTC.

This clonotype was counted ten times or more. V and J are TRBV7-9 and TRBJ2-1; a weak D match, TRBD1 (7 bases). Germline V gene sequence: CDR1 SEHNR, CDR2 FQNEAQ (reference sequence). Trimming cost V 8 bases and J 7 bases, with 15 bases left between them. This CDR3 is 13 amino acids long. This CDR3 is CASGGGAGNEQFF. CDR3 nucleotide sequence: TGTGCCAGCGGAGGGGGCGCGGGGAATGAGCAGTTCTTC.

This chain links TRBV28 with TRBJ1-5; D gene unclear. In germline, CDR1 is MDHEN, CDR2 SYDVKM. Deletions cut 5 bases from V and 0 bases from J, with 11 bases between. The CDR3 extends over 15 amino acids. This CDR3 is CASSGRVDSNQPQHF. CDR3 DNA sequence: TGTGCCAGCAGTGGAAGGGTCGATAGCAATCAGCCCCAGCATTTT. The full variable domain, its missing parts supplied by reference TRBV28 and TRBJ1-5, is DVKVTQSSRYLVKRTGEKVFLECVQDMDHENMFWYRQDPGLGLRLIYFSYDVKMKEKGDIPEGYSVSREKKERFSLILESASTNQTSMYLCASSGRVDSNQPQHFGDGTRLSIL.

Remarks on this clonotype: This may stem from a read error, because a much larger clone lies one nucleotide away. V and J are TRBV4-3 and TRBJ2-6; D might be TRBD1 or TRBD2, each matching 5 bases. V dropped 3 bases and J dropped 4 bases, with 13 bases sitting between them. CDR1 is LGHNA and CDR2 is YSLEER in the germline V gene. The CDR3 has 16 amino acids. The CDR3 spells CASSQGVLMGANVLTF. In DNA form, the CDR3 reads TGCGCCAGCAGCCAGGGGGTCCTGATGGGGGCCAACGTCCTGACTTTC.

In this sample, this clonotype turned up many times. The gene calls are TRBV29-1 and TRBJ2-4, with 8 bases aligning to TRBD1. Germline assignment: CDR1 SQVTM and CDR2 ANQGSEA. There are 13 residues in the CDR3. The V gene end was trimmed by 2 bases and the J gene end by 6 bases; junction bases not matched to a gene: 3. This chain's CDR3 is CSVETGGSNIQYF. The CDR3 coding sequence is TGCAGCGTTGAAACAGGGGGATCAAACATTCAGTACTTC.

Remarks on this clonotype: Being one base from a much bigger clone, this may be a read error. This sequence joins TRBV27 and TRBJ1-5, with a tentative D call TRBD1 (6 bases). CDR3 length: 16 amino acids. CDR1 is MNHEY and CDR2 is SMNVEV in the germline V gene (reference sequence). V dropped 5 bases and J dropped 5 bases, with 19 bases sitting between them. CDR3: CASSPEGSGADQPQHF. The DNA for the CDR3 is TGTGCCAGCAGTCCAGAAGGGTCAGGGGCGGATCAGCCCCAGCATTTT.

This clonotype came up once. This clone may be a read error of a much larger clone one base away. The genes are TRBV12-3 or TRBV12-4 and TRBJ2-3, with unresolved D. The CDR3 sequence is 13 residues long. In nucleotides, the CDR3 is TGTGCCGGCAGTCGACAACGCACAGATACGCAGTATTTT. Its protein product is CAGSRQRTDTQYF.

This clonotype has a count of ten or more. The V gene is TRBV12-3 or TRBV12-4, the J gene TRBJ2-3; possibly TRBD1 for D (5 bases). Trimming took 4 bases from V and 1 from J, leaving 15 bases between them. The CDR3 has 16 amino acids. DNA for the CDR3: TGTGCCAGCAGTTCCCGGAGTCAGGGCGGCACAGATACGCAGTATTTT. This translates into CASSSRSQGGTDTQYF.

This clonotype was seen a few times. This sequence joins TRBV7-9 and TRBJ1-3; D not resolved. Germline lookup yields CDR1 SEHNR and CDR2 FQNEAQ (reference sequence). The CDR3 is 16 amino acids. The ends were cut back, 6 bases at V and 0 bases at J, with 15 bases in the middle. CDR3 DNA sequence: TGTGCCAGCAGATCAACCAGGAGTAACTCTGGAAACACCATATATTTT. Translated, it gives CASRSTRSNSGNTIYF.

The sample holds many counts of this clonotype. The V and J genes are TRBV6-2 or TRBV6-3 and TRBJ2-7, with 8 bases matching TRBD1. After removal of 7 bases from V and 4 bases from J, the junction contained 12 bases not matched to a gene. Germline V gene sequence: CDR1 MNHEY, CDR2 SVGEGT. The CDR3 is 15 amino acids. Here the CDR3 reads CASIKTRDRRYEQYF. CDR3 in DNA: TGTGCCAGCATCAAAACCCGGGACAGGAGGTACGAGCAGTACTTC.

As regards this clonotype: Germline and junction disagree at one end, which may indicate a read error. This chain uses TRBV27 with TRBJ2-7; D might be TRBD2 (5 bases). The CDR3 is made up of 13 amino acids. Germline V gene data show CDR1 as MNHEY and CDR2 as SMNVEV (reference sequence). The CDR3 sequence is CAGSSGNSYEQYF. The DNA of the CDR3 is TGTGCCGGCAGCTCGGGAAACTCCTACGAGCAGTACTTC.

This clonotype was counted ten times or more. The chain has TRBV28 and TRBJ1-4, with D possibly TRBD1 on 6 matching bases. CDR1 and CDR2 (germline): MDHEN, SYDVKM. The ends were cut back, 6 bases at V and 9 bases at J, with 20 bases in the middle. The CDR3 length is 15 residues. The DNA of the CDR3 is TGTGCCAGCAGCCCTAACTACGGGGGCTTACAAAAACTGTTTTTT. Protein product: CASSPNYGGLQKLFF.

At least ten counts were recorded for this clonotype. In DNA, the CDR3 is TGCGCCAGCAGCCAAGCAGGGCGGCGCTGGAATAGCGATGAGCAGTTCTTC. Residues: CASSQAGRRWNSDEQFF. The gene calls are TRBV4-1 and TRBJ2-1; tentatively, D is TRBD1 or TRBD2 (5 bases each). Germline CDR1 and CDR2: MGHRA and YSYEKL. The CDR3 is made up of 17 amino acids. V lost 1 base to trimming and J lost 8 bases, with 21 bases between them.

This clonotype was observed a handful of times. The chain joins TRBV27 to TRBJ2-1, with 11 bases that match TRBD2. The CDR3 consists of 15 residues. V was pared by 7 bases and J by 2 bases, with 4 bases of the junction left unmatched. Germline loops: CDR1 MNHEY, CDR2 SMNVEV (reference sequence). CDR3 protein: CASKIAGGTYNEQFF. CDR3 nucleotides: TGTGCCAGCAAAATAGCGGGGGGGACCTACAATGAGCAGTTCTTC.

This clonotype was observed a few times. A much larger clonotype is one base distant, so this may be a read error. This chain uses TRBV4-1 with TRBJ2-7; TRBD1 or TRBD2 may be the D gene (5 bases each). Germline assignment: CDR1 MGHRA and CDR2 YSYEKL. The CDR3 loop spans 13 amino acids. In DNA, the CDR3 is TGCGCCAGCAGCCAAGTTTGGGGGTACGAGCAGTGCTTC. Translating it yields CASSQVWGYEQCF.

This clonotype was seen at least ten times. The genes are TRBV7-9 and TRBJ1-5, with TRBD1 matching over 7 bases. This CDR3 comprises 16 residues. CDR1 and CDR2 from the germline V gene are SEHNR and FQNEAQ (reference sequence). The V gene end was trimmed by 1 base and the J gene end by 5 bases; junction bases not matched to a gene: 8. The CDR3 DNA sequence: TGTGCCAGCAGCTTAGAGGGGGCAGGCGAACATCAGCCCCAGCATTTT. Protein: CASSLEGAGEHQPQHF.

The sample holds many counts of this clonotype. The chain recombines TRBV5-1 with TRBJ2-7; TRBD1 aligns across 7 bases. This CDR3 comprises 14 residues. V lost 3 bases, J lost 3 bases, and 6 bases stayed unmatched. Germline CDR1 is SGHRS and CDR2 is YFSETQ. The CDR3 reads CASSWDSSNYEQYF. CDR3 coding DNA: TGCGCCAGCAGCTGGGACAGTAGTAACTACGAGCAGTACTTC.

The CDR3, as DNA: TGCAGTGCCCAACGGACAGACACCTATGGCTACACCTTC. Translating it yields CSAQRTDTYGYTF. The chain employs TRBV20-1 and TRBJ1-2; a weak D match, TRBD1 (6 bases). The V end was cut by 6 bases, the J end by 4 bases, with 15 bases between. This CDR3 is 13 amino acids long. From germline, CDR1 is DFQATT and CDR2 SNEGSKA (reference sequence).

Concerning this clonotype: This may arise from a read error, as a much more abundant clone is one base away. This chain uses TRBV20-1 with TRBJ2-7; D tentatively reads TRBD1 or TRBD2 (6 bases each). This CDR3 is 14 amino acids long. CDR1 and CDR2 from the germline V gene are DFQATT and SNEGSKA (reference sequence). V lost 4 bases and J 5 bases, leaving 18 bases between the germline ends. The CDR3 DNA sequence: TGCAGTGCTACCTCACAGGGAGGTCATGACGAGCAGTACTTC. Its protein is CSATSQGGHDEQYF.

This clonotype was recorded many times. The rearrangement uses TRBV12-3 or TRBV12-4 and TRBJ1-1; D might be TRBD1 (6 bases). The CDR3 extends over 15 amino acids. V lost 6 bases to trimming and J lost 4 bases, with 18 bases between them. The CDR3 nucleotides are TGTGCCAGCAGCCTTGCGGCCAGCAGGGGCACTGAAGCTTTCTTT. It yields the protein CASSLAASRGTEAFF.

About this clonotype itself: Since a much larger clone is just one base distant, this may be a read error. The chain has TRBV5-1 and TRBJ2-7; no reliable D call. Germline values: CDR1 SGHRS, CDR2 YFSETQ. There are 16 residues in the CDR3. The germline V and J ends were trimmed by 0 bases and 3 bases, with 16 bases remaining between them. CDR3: CASSLGAPHHNYEQYF. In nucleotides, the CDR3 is TGCGCCAGCAGCTTGGGGGCCCCTCATCATAACTACGAGCAGTACTTC. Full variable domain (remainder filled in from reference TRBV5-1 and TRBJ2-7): KAGVTQTPRYLIKTRGQQVTLSCSPISGHRSVSWYQQTPGQGLQFLFEYFSETQRNKGNFPGRFSGRQFSNSRSEMNVSTLELGDSALYLCASSLGAPHHNYEQYFGPGTRLTVT.

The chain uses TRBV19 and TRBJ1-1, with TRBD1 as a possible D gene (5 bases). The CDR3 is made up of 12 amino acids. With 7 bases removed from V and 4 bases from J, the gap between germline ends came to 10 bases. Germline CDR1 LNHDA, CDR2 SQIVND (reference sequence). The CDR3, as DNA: TGTGCCAGTAAGACAGACCTCACTGAAGCTTTCTTT. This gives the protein CASKTDLTEAFF. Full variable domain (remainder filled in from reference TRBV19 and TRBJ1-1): DGGITQSPKYLFRKEGQNVTLSCEQNLNHDAMYWYRQDPGQGLRLIYYSQIVNDFQKGDIAEGYSVSREKKESFPLTVTSAQKNPTAFYLCASKTDLTEAFFGQGTRLTVV.

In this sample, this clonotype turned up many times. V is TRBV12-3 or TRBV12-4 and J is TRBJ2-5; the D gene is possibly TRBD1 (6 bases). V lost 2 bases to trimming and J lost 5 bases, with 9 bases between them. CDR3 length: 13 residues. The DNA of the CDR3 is TGTGCCAGCAGTTTATATGGGGGCGAGACCCAGTACTTC. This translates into CASSLYGGETQYF.

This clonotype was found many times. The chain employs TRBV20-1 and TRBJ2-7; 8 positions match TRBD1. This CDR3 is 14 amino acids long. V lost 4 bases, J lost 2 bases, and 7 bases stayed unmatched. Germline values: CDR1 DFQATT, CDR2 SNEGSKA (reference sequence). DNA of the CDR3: TGCAGTGCTAATACCGGGACAGGTCCCTACGAGCAGTACTTC. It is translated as CSANTGTGPYEQYF.